Sequencing of this T cell receptor (beta chain) was carried out in a study of response to subunit inactivated influenza vaccine. Each CDR3 protein gets one entry after TCRdb re-called the RT-PCR reads with MiXCR. The data show 800,000 to 1,000,000 distinct CDR3 sequences, with over 20% seen just once and roughly a tenth held by the top ten. Trimming cost V 2 bases and J 1 base, with 13 bases left between them. The CDR3 has 16 residues. CDR1 is SGHDT, CDR2 YYEEEE, per germline. In its sample, this clonotype was seen a few times. The rearrangement links TRBV5-6 to TRBJ2-1, with D tentatively TRBD2 (5 bases). The clonotype comes from a man aged 45-65 years who received an inactivated influenza vaccine. The source material was PBMCs from blood, sampled 4 to 6 days after vaccination. The DNA for the CDR3 is TGTGCCAGCAGCTTCTCCAACGGGGATTCCTACAATGAGCAGTTCTTC. Protein product: CASSFSNGDSYNEQFF.